Following are 22 T cell receptor beta chains from one sample sequenced in a study of blood T cell repertoires in COVID-19. Sequencing was performed with immunoSEQ multiplex PCR; in TCRdb, only in-frame clones are kept and a portion is missing. The sample consists of 50,000 to 55,000 clones, over 75% of them appearing once. Sequencing input: peripheral blood. These TCRs come from a human donor with active COVID-19. The donor label of this sample is uncertain.

The sample holds one count of this clone. The gene calls are TRBV11-2 and TRBJ1-1; no reliable D call. Germline V CDR1 and CDR2: SGHAT, FQNNGV. The CDR3 consists of 15 residues. V was clipped by 2 bases and J by 4 bases, with 14 bases between them. The CDR3 loop is CASSLRVSEGTEAFF. The CDR3 DNA is TGTGCCAGCAGCTTACGAGTAAGTGAGGGCACTGAAGCTTTCTTT.

The rearrangement links TRBV18 to TRBJ1-1; possible D gene TRBD1, 5 bases. CDR1 KGHSH and CDR2 LQKENI come from the germline V gene. The CDR3 has 16 residues. The V end was cut by 3 bases, the J end by 7 bases, with 21 bases between. CDR3 in amino acids: CASSPPGRGYLYEAFF. The CDR3 DNA sequence: TGTGCCAGCTCACCGCCCGGCCGGGGGTACCTCTATGAAGCTTTCTTT.

The chain links TRBV7-2 to TRBJ2-2, with D uncertain. This CDR3 contains 12 residues. Per germline, CDR1 SGHTA and CDR2 FQGNSA. V lost 4 bases and J lost 3, with 3 bases in between. The CDR3 DNA reads as TGTGCCAGCAGCTCCTACACCGGGGAGCTGTTTTTT. This codes for CASSSYTGELFF.

The gene calls are TRBV7-9 and TRBJ1-1, with D perhaps matching TRBD1 (5 bases). This CDR3 has 15 residues. The V end lost 5 bases, the J end lost 1 base, and 14 bases lay between the germline ends. CDR1 is SEHNR and CDR2 is FQNEAQ in the germline V gene (reference sequence). The CDR3 is CASSQRQRANTEAFF. DNA for the CDR3: TGTGCCAGCAGCCAGAGACAGCGTGCGAACACTGAAGCTTTCTTT.

This rearrangement joins TRBV28 to TRBJ2-7, with D perhaps TRBD1 (6 bases). Germline V gene data show CDR1 as MDHEN and CDR2 as SYDVKM. This CDR3 comprises 15 residues. V was cut by 9 bases and J by 4 bases, with 22 bases left in between. In DNA, the CDR3 is TGTGCCAGTCAGTCCCGGGACACCCCCTTTTACGAGCAGTACTTC. As protein: CASQSRDTPFYEQYF.

This chain connects TRBV24-1 to TRBJ2-2; 8 bases fit TRBD1. This CDR3 is built from 16 residues. Losses at the gene ends were 4 bases for V and 3 bases for J; bases not matched to a gene: 6. In germline, CDR1 is KGHDR, CDR2 SFDVKD. CDR3 protein: CATSDPSTGDTGELFF. The CDR3 DNA reads TGTGCCACCAGTGACCCATCGACAGGGGACACCGGGGAGCTGTTTTTT.

This sequence joins TRBV19 and TRBJ2-2, with a possible D match to TRBD1 (5 bases). CDR1 LNHDA and CDR2 SQIVND come from the germline V gene (reference sequence). The V end lost 1 base, the J end lost 4 bases, and 7 bases lay between the germline ends. CDR3 size: 14 residues. The CDR3 sequence: CASSIAQGTGELFF. DNA for the CDR3: TGTGCCAGTAGTATAGCGCAGGGCACCGGGGAGCTGTTTTTT.

This clone was counted a few times. This sequence joins TRBV5-1 and TRBJ1-2, with TRBD1 identical over 7 bases. Germline trimming cut 5 bases from V and 6 bases from J; bases unmatched to any gene: 13. Germline V CDR1 and CDR2: SGHRS, YFSETQ. The CDR3 is made up of 15 amino acids. Here the CDR3 reads CASSRRGGTDDGYTF. Written as DNA, the CDR3 is TGCGCCAGCAGTCGAAGGGGCGGGACAGATGATGGCTACACCTTC.

The rearrangement links TRBV4-3 to TRBJ2-7; no clear D gene. The germline gives CDR1 LGHNA, CDR2 YSLEER. V was pared by 1 base and J by 0 bases, with 10 bases between. The CDR3 covers 15 residues. As DNA, the CDR3 is TGCGCCAGCAGCCAAGCGGCGGCTGGCTCCTACGAGCAGTACTTC. Protein sequence: CASSQAAAGSYEQYF.

The rearrangement joins TRBV19 to TRBJ1-2, with 7 bases identical to TRBD1. With 6 bases clipped from V and 2 bases from J, the junction kept 6 bases outside the gene matches. The length of the CDR3 is 14 residues. Germline V gene sequence: CDR1 LNHDA, CDR2 SQIVND (reference sequence). For the CDR3, the DNA is TGTGCCAGTAGCCCCAGGGGGTTGAACTATGGCTACACCTTC. This sequence encodes CASSPRGLNYGYTF.

J is TRBJ2-5 and V is TRBV5-1; 9 bases line up with TRBD2. Germline CDR1 and CDR2: SGHRS and YFSETQ. The CDR3 spans 16 residues. Germline trimming cut 0 bases from V and 5 bases from J; bases unmatched to any gene: 8. CDR3 coding DNA: TGCGCCAGCAGCTTGGCATCGCGGGGGGGCCGGGAGACCCAGTACTTC. This translates into CASSLASRGGRETQYF.

The chain is built from TRBV6-2 or TRBV6-3 and TRBJ2-7; 10 bases agree with TRBD2. The CDR3 runs to 15 residues. V trimming: 9 bases; J trimming: 2 bases; junction bases outside the gene matches: 10. In germline, CDR1 is MNHEY, CDR2 SVGEGT. CDR3 sequence (DNA): TGTGCCAGTAGCCCACTAGCGGGGCGAACCTACGAGCAGTACTTC. It specifies CASSPLAGRTYEQYF.

The chain is built from TRBV19 and TRBJ1-1; TRBD1 matches at 11 bases. Trimming cost V 6 bases and J 5 bases; bases outside gene matches: 5. Germline values: CDR1 LNHDA, CDR2 SQIVND (reference sequence). This CDR3 has 14 residues. The CDR3 spells CASRRTGGGTEAFF. The CDR3 DNA is TGTGCCAGTAGACGGACAGGGGGCGGAACTGAAGCTTTCTTT.

The chain couples TRBV7-9 to TRBJ1-1, with 8 nucleotides matching TRBD1. CDR1 and CDR2 from the germline V gene are SEHNR and FQNEAQ (reference sequence). Trimming cost V 2 bases and J 5 bases; bases outside gene matches: 4. The CDR3 loop spans 14 amino acids. The CDR3 loop is CASSLRTGLTEAFF. CDR3 in DNA: TGTGCCAGCAGCTTAAGGACAGGGTTGACTGAAGCTTTCTTT.

The V gene is TRBV6-2 or TRBV6-3, the J gene TRBJ2-3; 7 positions match TRBD2. There are 17 residues in the CDR3. The V gene end was trimmed by 0 bases and the J gene end by 3 bases; junction bases not matched to a gene: 9. CDR1 is MNHEY and CDR2 is SVGEGT in the germline V gene. CDR3 DNA: TGTGCCAGCAGTTACTCTGGACTAGACCGCCCTACAGATACGCAGTATTTT. It codes for CASSYSGLDRPTDTQYF.

The chain combines TRBV7-3 with TRBJ2-1; 10 nucleotides agree with TRBD2. This CDR3 has 15 residues. Germline lookup yields CDR1 SGHTA and CDR2 FQGTGA. The V and J ends lost 0 bases and 5 bases, in that order; junction bases with no gene match: 1. This CDR3 is CASSLTLAGNNEQFF. The CDR3 bases are TGTGCCAGCAGCTTAACACTAGCGGGGAACAATGAGCAGTTCTTC. The full variable domain, its missing parts supplied by reference TRBV7-3 and TRBJ2-1, is GAGVSQTPSNKVTEKGKYVELRCDPISGHTALYWYRQSLGQGPEFLIYFQGTGAADDSGLPNDRFFAVRPEGSVSTLKIQRTERGDSAVYLCASSLTLAGNNEQFFGPGTRLTVL.

This clone was picked up one time. The V and J genes are TRBV7-2 and TRBJ2-1; TRBD2 agrees at 14 bases. With 5 bases clipped from V and 6 bases from J, the junction kept 6 bases outside the gene matches. Per germline, CDR1 SGHTA and CDR2 FQGNSA. This CDR3 region has 16 residues. The CDR3, as DNA: TGTGCCAGCAGCCTCGGACTAGCGGGGGGCCTCAATGAGCAGTTCTTC. Residues: CASSLGLAGGLNEQFF. Together with reference TRBV7-2 and TRBJ2-1, the CDR3 gives the full variable domain: GAGVSQSPSNKVTEKGKDVELRCDPISGHTALYWYRQSLGQGLEFLIYFQGNSAPDKSGLPSDRFSAERTGGSVSTLTIQRTQQEDSAVYLCASSLGLAGGLNEQFFGPGTRLTVL.

The rearrangement joins TRBV2 to TRBJ2-7; 8 bases line up with TRBD2. Per the germline V gene, CDR1 is SNHLY and CDR2 is FYNNEI. There are 15 residues in the CDR3. The V segment lost 8 bases and the J segment 6 bases; nucleotides outside the gene matches: 15. Written as DNA, the CDR3 is TGTGCCAGCGATCAATCGGGGGGGAGTACATCCGAGCAGTACTTC. It encodes CASDQSGGSTSEQYF.

The chain links TRBV7-3 to TRBJ2-2; 8 bases agree with TRBD2. This CDR3 spans 17 amino acids. V lost 5 bases and J lost 6; bases outside the gene matches: 14. Germline assignment: CDR1 SGHTA and CDR2 FQGTGA. CDR3 sequence: CASSRTGTRSPSGELFF. Written as DNA, the CDR3 is TGTGCCAGCAGCCGAACCGGGACTAGATCGCCATCCGGGGAGCTGTTTTTT.

This chain joins TRBV5-8 and TRBJ2-2; 8 bases are a match to TRBD1. V gave up 0 bases and J gave up 6 bases; unmatched junction bases: 4. CDR1 is SGHTS, CDR2 YDEGEE, per germline. CDR3 length: 15 residues. CDR3 DNA: TGTGCCAGCAGCTTGGGGCAGGGGGCCCCCGGGGAGCTGTTTTTT. Translation: CASSLGQGAPGELFF. Based on the CDR3 plus reference TRBV5-8 and TRBJ2-2, the full variable domain is EAGVTQSPTHLIKTRGQQATLRCSPISGHTSVYWYQQALGLGLQFLLWYDEGEERNRGNFPPRFSGRQFPNYSSELNVNALELEDSALYLCASSLGQGAPGELFFGEGSRLTVL.

The CDR3 nucleotides read TGTGCCAGCCAAACGACAGGGGGCAATCCCTACTTTGGCTACACCTTC. Translation gives CASQTTGGNPYFGYTF. The V call is TRBV28, the J call TRBJ1-2; 10 bases are a match to TRBD1. CDR1 and CDR2 (germline): MDHEN, SYDVKM. V lost 8 bases and J lost 7; bases outside the gene matches: 16. This CDR3 contains 16 residues.

The chain is built from TRBV25-1 and TRBJ1-2, with no clear D. With 3 bases removed from V and 4 bases from J, the gap between germline ends came to 12 bases. There are 14 residues in the CDR3. CDR1 is MGHDK and CDR2 is SYGVNS in the germline V gene. CDR3 loop: CASSDYDLVYGYTF. The CDR3 DNA reads as TGTGCCAGCAGTGACTATGACTTAGTCTATGGCTACACCTTC.